The T cell receptor (beta chain) described here comes from a study of T cells in Graves' hyperthyroidism and ophthalmopathy. Authors of the study amplified TCR beta CDR3 regions from RNA transcripts. TCR CDR3 underwent first-round RT-PCR with the HTBI primer set. TCRdb processed the multiplex PCR reads anew with MiXCR; each CDR3 protein has one entry. The repertoire has around 600,000 distinct CDR3 sequences, approximately 42% of them found once; the top ten carry roughly 7.2%. This clonotype was counted many times. The length of the CDR3 is 13 residues. Per the germline V gene, CDR1 is SGHVS and CDR2 is FNYEAQ. The V end was cut by 1 base, the J end by 12 bases, with 15 bases between.

The gene calls are TRBV7-6 and TRBJ1-1; D may be TRBD1 (5 bases). The sequencing sample was made of peripheral blood or thyroid tissue (not recorded which). This sequence originates from an adult man with Graves' disease, either hyperthyroidism or ophthalmopathy (not recorded which). The CDR3 DNA follows: TGTGCCAGCAGCTTAGAATTGCGAGGGGAATCTTTCTTT. It codes for CASSLELRGESFF.